This T cell receptor (beta chain) emerged from a study of regulatory T cells in long-lasting Graves disease. Arm-PCR of CDR3 regions and iRepertoire HTBI primers were used to build TCR beta libraries. TCRdb redid the calling of the multiplex PCR reads with MiXCR, one entry per CDR3 protein. The data contain hundreds of thousands of distinct CDR3 sequences, less than 25% of them singletons. Time point: persistent/refractory GD, antithyroid drugs over 5 years with positive TRAb. RNA from PBMCs was the source of the TCR library. The sequencing here drew on peripheral blood mononuclear cells (PBMCs), taken when the disease was refractory, from a patient treated with antithyroid drugs. The clonotype originates from a female donor with Graves disease.

The CDR3 nucleotides are TGTGCCATCAGGCGGGACAACCAAGAGACCCAGTACTTC. Its translation is CAIRRDNQETQYF. The V and J genes are TRBV10-3 and TRBJ2-5, with D perhaps given as TRBD1 or TRBD2 (6 bases each). The CDR3 spans 13 residues. Trimming took off 6 bases at V and 0 bases at J, with 8 bases between the two ends. CDR1 and CDR2 from the germline V gene are ENHRY and SYGVKD.